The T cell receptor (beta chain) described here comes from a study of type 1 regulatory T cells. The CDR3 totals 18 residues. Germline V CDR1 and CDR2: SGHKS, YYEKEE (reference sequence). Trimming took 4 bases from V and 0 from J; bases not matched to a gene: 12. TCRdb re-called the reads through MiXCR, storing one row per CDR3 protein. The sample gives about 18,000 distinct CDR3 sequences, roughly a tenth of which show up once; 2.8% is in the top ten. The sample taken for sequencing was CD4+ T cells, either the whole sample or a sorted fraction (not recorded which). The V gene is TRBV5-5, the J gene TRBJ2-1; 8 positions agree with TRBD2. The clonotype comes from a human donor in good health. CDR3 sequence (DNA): TGTGCCAGCAGCCAAAGGAGCGGGAGTGGGGTCTCCTACAATGAGCAGTTCTTC. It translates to CASSQRSGSGVSYNEQFF.